Below, 5 T cell receptor beta chains from the same sample are listed, as sequenced in a study of cytomegalovirus exposure and HLA in healthy donors. Sequencing was performed with immunoSEQ multiplex PCR; in TCRdb, only in-frame clones are kept and a portion is missing. The sample carries around 140,000 clones, approximately 94% recorded once. What was sequenced was PBMCs. These receptors were collected from a man younger than 30 in good health and CMV-seropositive.

The V call is TRBV10-3, the J call TRBJ2-7, with D perhaps matching TRBD2 (6 bases). The CDR3 sequence is 14 residues long. CDR1 ENHRY and CDR2 SYGVKD come from the germline V gene. Trimming took 10 bases from V and 3 from J, leaving 19 bases between them. CDR3 nucleotides: TGTGCCACCATTGAGGTAGCGGCTAACTACGAGCAGTACTTC. Residues: CATIEVAANYEQYF.

The chain links TRBV19 to TRBJ1-4, with TRBD1 matching over 8 bases. The CDR3 spans 16 residues. Germline CDR1 reads LNHDA; CDR2 reads SQIVND (reference sequence). V was clipped by 8 bases and J by 3 bases; unmatched bases: 11. CDR3: CASRPGQAISNEKLFF. In nucleotides, the CDR3 is TGTGCCAGTCGACCGGGACAGGCTATATCTAATGAAAAACTGTTTTTT.

Remarks on this clone: Other nucleotide sequences in the sample specify the same CDR3. The genes are TRBV27 and TRBJ2-1, with 9 bases lining up with TRBD2. V trimming: 5 bases; J trimming: 3 bases; junction bases outside the gene matches: 5. The CDR3 loop spans 15 amino acids. The V gene's germline CDR1 is MNHEY and CDR2 SMNVEV (reference sequence). CDR3 in DNA: TGTGCCAGCAGTCTAAGCGGGGGGAACTACAATGAGCAGTTCTTC. Its protein is CASSLSGGNYNEQFF.

The chain employs TRBV5-1 and TRBJ2-7; 10 positions match TRBD2. The ends lost 4 bases at V and 0 bases at J; junction bases unmatched: 4. The CDR3 spans 15 residues. In germline, CDR1 is SGHRS, CDR2 YFSETQ. CDR3 nucleotides: TGCGCCAGCAGCGATAGCGGGAGGTTCTCCTACGAGCAGTACTTC. It yields the protein CASSDSGRFSYEQYF.

The rearrangement uses TRBV27 and TRBJ2-7; 12 nucleotides line up with TRBD2. Germline V gene lookup returns CDR1 MNHEY and CDR2 SMNVEV (reference sequence). V lost 5 bases and J lost 4; bases outside the gene matches: 12. The length of the CDR3 is 17 residues. In DNA, the CDR3 is TGTGCCAGCAGTCCGGCGACTAGCGGGAGATTCTCGTACGAGCAGTACTTC. Its translation: CASSPATSGRFSYEQYF.